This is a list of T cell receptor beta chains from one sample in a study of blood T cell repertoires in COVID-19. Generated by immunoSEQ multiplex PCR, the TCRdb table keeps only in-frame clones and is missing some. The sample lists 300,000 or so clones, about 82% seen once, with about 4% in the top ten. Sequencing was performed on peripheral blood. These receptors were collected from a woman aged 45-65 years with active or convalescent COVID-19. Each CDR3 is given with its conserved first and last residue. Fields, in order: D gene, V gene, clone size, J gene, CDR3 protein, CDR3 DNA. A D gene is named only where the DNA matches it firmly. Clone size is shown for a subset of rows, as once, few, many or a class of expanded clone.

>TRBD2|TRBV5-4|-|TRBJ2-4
CASSDGTSGRGAKNIQYF
TGTGCCAGCAGCGATGGGACTAGCGGGAGAGGGGCCAAAAACATTCAGTACTTC
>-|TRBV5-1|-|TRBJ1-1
CASSLAPSKTVMNTEAFF
TGCGCCAGCAGCTTGGCCCCAAGTAAGACAGTCATGAACACTGAAGCTTTCTTT
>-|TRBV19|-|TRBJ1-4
CASSIRGGRHDEKLFF
TGTGCCAGTAGTATAAGGGGAGGACGCCACGATGAAAAACTGTTTTTT
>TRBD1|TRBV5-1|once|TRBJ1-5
CASSLEQGGQPQHF
TGCGCCAGCAGCTTGGAACAGGGGGGACAGCCCCAGCATTTT
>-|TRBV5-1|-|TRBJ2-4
CASSSRTADSDIQYF
TGCGCCAGCAGCTCGAGGACGGCGGATAGCGACATTCAGTACTTC
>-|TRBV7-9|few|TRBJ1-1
CASSLSRTENTEAFF
TGTGCCAGCAGCTTATCGCGGACAGAAAACACTGAAGCTTTCTTT
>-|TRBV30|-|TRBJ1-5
CAWSDGVHQPQHF
TGTGCCTGGAGTGACGGGGTTCATCAGCCCCAGCATTTT
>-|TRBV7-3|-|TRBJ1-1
CASRSTRVNTEAFF
TGTGCCAGCAGGTCGACTCGGGTGAACACTGAAGCTTTCTTT
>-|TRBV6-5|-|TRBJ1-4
CASRPQGYEKLFF
TGTGCCAGCAGGCCCCAGGGGTATGAAAAACTGTTTTTT
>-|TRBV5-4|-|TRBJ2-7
CASSLPLSYEQYF
TGTGCCAGCAGCTTGCCCCTCTCCTACGAGCAGTACTTC
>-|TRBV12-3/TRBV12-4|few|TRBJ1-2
CASTLGGDGYTF
TGTGCCAGCACCTTGGGGGGGGATGGCTACACCTTC
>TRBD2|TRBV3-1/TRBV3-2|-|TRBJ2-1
CASSHRGGYNEQFF
TGTGCCAGCAGCCATCGCGGGGGCTACAATGAGCAGTTCTTC
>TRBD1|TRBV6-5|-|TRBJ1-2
CASSPGTGVYGYTF
TGTGCCAGCAGTCCTGGGACAGGGGTCTATGGCTACACCTTC
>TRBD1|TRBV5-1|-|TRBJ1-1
CASSLAGGQGTEAFF
TGCGCCAGCAGCTTGGCCGGGGGACAGGGTACTGAAGCTTTCTTT
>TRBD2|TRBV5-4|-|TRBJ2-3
CASSWSGRPDDTQYF
TGTGCCAGCAGCTGGAGCGGGAGGCCCGATGATACGCAGTATTTT
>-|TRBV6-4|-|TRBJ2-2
CASSDSNRLPTGELFF
TGTGCCAGCAGTGACTCTAACAGGTTACCCACCGGGGAGCTGTTTTTT
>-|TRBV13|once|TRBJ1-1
CASSPDRTPEAFF
TGTGCCAGCAGTCCCGACAGGACTCCTGAAGCTTTCTTT
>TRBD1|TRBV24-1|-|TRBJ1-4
CATSDRTGTGSEKLFF
TGTGCCACCAGTGATAGGACCGGGACAGGGAGTGAAAAACTGTTTTTT
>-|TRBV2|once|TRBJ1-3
CASSGSGLAGNTIYF
TGTGCCAGCAGTGGTTCAGGGTTGGCTGGAAACACCATATATTTT
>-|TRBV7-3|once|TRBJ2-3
CASSLSHGALQYF
TGTGCCAGCAGCTTATCGCACGGAGCCCTACAGTATTTT
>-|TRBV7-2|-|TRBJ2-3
CASGTYAVYRDTQYF
TGTGCCAGCGGCACTTATGCGGTCTACCGGGATACGCAGTATTTT
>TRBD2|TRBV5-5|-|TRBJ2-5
CASSLLRLAGSEETQYF
TGTGCCAGCAGCCTTCTCAGACTAGCGGGATCGGAAGAGACCCAGTACTTC
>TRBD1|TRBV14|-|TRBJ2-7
CASSQTRTGGNEQYF
TGTGCCAGCAGCCAAACGAGGACAGGGGGTAACGAGCAGTACTTC
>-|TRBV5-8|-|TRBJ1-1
CASSLHVQGMNTEAFF
TGTGCCAGCAGCTTGCATGTTCAGGGGATGAACACTGAAGCTTTCTTT
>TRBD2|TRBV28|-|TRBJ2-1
CASSAGTSVYNEQFF
TGTGCCAGCAGCGCCGGGACTAGCGTTTACAATGAGCAGTTCTTC
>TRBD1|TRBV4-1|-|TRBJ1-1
CASSRGQGGTEAFF
TGCGCCAGCAGCCGGGGACAGGGGGGCACTGAAGCTTTCTTT
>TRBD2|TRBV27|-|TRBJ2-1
CASSPRTSGRANEQFF
TGTGCCAGCAGTCCCCGGACTAGCGGGAGGGCCAATGAGCAGTTCTTC
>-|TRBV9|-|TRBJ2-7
CASSAQGSSYEQYF
TGTGCCAGCAGCGCCCAGGGAAGCTCCTACGAGCAGTACTTC
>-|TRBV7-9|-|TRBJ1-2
CASRQGREDYGYTF
TGTGCCAGCAGACAGGGTCGAGAAGACTATGGCTACACCTTC
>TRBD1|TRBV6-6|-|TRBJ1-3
CASSPRRGRGSGNTIYF
TGTGCCAGCAGTCCCCGCAGGGGGCGAGGGTCTGGAAACACCATATATTTT
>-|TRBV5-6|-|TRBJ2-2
CASSWGQNTGELFF
TGTGCCAGCAGCTGGGGACAGAACACCGGGGAGCTGTTTTTT
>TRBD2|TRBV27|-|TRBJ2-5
CASSPTRQTSGIETQYF
TGTGCCAGCAGTCCCACACGCCAGACTAGCGGTATTGAGACCCAGTACTTC
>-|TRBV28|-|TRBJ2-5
CASSSTPGSGETQYF
TGTGCCAGCAGCTCAACTCCGGGATCGGGGGAGACCCAGTACTTC
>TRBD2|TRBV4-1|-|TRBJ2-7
CASSQEFSGLAAFEQYF
TGCGCCAGCAGCCAAGAATTCTCGGGACTAGCGGCTTTCGAGCAGTACTTC
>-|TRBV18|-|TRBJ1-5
CASSPGLSQPQHF
TGTGCCAGCTCACCCGGTTTGTCTCAGCCCCAGCATTTT
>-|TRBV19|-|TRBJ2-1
CASSTGIPYNEQFF
TGTGCCAGTAGCACAGGGATCCCCTACAATGAGCAGTTCTTC
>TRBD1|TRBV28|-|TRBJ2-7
CASRGTESTLEQYF
TGTGCCAGCAGGGGGACAGAGAGTACGCTCGAGCAGTACTTC
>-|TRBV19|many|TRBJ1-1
CASRGSRGTEAFF
TGTGCCAGTAGGGGTAGCAGGGGCACTGAAGCTTTCTTT
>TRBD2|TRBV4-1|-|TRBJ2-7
CASSQPIGRVDEQYF
TGCGCCAGCAGCCAACCCATAGGGAGGGTCGACGAGCAGTACTTC
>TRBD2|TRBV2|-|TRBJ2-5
CARNRAGPETQYF
TGTGCCAGAAACCGAGCGGGACCAGAGACCCAGTACTTC
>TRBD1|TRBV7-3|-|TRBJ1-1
CASSITGGWTEAFF
TGTGCCAGCAGCATCACAGGGGGCTGGACTGAAGCTTTCTTT
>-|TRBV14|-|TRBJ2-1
CASSTVGPTGQFF
TGTGCCAGCAGCACCGTTGGGCCAACCGGGCAGTTCTTC
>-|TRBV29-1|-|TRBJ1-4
CSVYLLLKEKLFF
TGCAGCGTCTATCTATTGTTGAAGGAAAAACTGTTTTTT